Listed below are T cell receptor beta chains from one sample, sequenced in a study of cytomegalovirus exposure and HLA in healthy donors. Sequencing was performed with immunoSEQ multiplex PCR; in TCRdb, only in-frame clones are kept and a portion is missing. The sample carries 95,000 to 150,000 clones, 70% to 80% recorded once. Sequencing was performed on PBMCs. These receptors were collected from a woman aged 40 to 50 in good health and CMV-seropositive. The CDR3 runs from the conserved cysteine through the conserved F or W. Clone size, where shown, is once, few, many, or a class for clones that have expanded.

TRBV13	.	TRBJ2-3	CASSLSSSSDTQYF
TRBV7-9	.	TRBJ2-7	CASSATGVTYEQYF
TRBV2	.	TRBJ2-3	CASSRLTSGGGSSTDTQYF
TRBV6-5	.	TRBJ2-1	CASSYSGLGRINEQFF
TRBV7-8	once	TRBJ1-1	CASSLGPGGYTEAFF
TRBV10-3	.	TRBJ2-5	CAISESWAQQETQYF
TRBV4-3	.	TRBJ2-3	CASSQEIRTSGGVDTQYF
TRBV2	.	TRBJ1-5	CARGTPSSNQPQHF
TRBV5-1	.	TRBJ2-7	CASSLPGTGSHEQYF
TRBV6-4	once	TRBJ2-1	CASSDSAHNEQFF
TRBV7-2	.	TRBJ2-1	CASSLQVVQFF
TRBV4-2	.	TRBJ2-1	CASSQEVLAGIYNEQFF
TRBV11-2	.	TRBJ1-1	CASSLVRETEAFF
TRBV7-6	.	TRBJ2-1	CASSSFRVRGLNEQFF
TRBV6-5	.	TRBJ2-7	CASSPLAGGLGEQYF
TRBV7-3	.	TRBJ1-6	CASSAQGVYSPLHF
TRBV5-6	.	TRBJ2-5	CASNPIGTSGVETQYF
TRBV5-1	few	TRBJ2-7	CASSLAVAGVYEQYF
TRBV7-9	.	TRBJ1-2	CASSLPQGFNYGYTF
TRBV4-3	.	TRBJ2-5	CASSQELLGTETQYF
TRBV19	.	TRBJ1-2	CASSIDRDNYGYTF
TRBV2	few	TRBJ1-2	CASSEARQANGYTF
TRBV6-5	.	TRBJ1-6	CASSYGTGYYNSPLHF
TRBV14	.	TRBJ1-1	CASRETLGSEAFF
TRBV7-6	.	TRBJ2-7	CASSLIAGTGGYEQYF
TRBV7-3	.	TRBJ1-1	CASSLTQNTEAFF
TRBV9	.	TRBJ1-2	CASVRRGGEYTF
TRBV11-1	.	TRBJ2-1	CASNKQGPYNEQFF
TRBV5-4	.	TRBJ1-2	CASSFGTVQSDYGYTF
TRBV5-6	.	TRBJ1-1	CASGQKNTEAFF
TRBV25-1	.	TRBJ1-2	CASRGQAATYGYTF
TRBV11-3	.	TRBJ2-2	CASSLDPVAGELFF
TRBV29-1	.	TRBJ2-7	CSVAVDRYPYEQYF
TRBV5-4	.	TRBJ2-5	CASSPDNLAGGLKTQYF
TRBV29-1	.	TRBJ2-5	CSYQRVGETQYF
TRBV18	.	TRBJ1-2	CASSQETGAIRGYTF
TRBV5-1	.	TRBJ1-2	CASSLGTEPNYGYTF
TRBV7-2	.	TRBJ2-1	CASSPSSSYNEQFF
TRBV30	.	TRBJ1-5	CAWSVRQSGASNQPQHF
TRBV6-5	.	TRBJ2-3	CASSRDRGMTDTQYF
TRBV7-8	.	TRBJ2-7	CASSIPRGEQYF
TRBV7-6	.	TRBJ2-1	CASSLLGGGGSYNEQFF
TRBV5-1	.	TRBJ1-2	CASSGGVNYGYTF
TRBV5-1	.	TRBJ1-2	CASSLVIGSNYGYTF
TRBV6-6	.	TRBJ1-1	CASSYVGSMNTEAFF
TRBV11-2	.	TRBJ1-1	CASSLAPTGITEAFF